This T cell receptor (beta chain) was sequenced in a study of blood T cell repertoires in COVID-19. Across the whole study: Samples taken during acute and convalescent COVID-19 were collected in the United States, Italy and Spain.

CDR1 is SNHLY, CDR2 FYNNEI, per germline. The ends lost 6 bases at V and 3 bases at J; junction bases unmatched: 5. There are 14 residues in the CDR3. Method: immunoSEQ multiplex PCR; TCRdb's copy keeps in-frame clones and lacks some. The sample lists over 200,000 clones, around 82% seen once, with roughly 8.2% in the top ten. This clone is labeled as medium-sized. This clonotype originated in a woman in her fifties or sixties with acute or convalescent COVID-19. V is TRBV2 and J is TRBJ1-1, with 9 bases fitting TRBD1. Specimen: peripheral blood. CDR3 DNA: TGTGCCAGCAGGGGACAGGGCGGGTACACTGAAGCTTTCTTT. It codes for CASRGQGGYTEAFF. Drawing the rest from reference TRBV2 and TRBJ1-1, the complete variable domain is EPEVTQTPSHQVTQMGQEVILRCVPISNHLYFYWYRQILGQKVEFLVSFYNNEISEKSEIFDDQFSVERPDGSNFTLKIRSTKLEDSAMYFCASRGQGGYTEAFFGQGTRLTVV.